These 19 T cell receptor beta chains came from one sample sequenced in a study of T cells after yellow fever vaccination. TCRdb recomputed calls from the 5' RACE reads with MiXCR, one row per CDR3 protein. The data hold 120,000 or so distinct CDR3 sequences, with more than 7.5% observed a single time. Sample: CD8+ T cells sorted from PBMCs, taken on the day of the yellow fever booster vaccination. The source is a man younger than 35 who received the YFV17D yellow fever vaccine.

This clonotype was detected ten times or more. The CDR3 loop is CASSLSANEQFF. CDR3 nucleotide sequence: TGTGCCAGCAGCTTATCTGCGAATGAGCAGTTCTTC. The V and J genes are TRBV13 and TRBJ2-1, with unresolved D. This CDR3 contains 12 residues. V was trimmed by 2 bases and J by 7 bases, leaving 6 bases between them. Germline V gene data show CDR1 as PRHDT and CDR2 as FYEKMQ (reference sequence).

This chain uses TRBV4-1 with TRBJ2-4, with D perhaps assigned TRBD1 or TRBD2 (5 bases each). This CDR3 has 15 amino acids. The germline V gene has CDR1 MGHRA and CDR2 YSYEKL. V was cut by 2 bases and J by 1 base, with 9 bases left in between. CDR3 in DNA: TGCGCCAGCAGCCAAAACGGGGACGCCAAAAACATTCAGTACTTC. This gives the protein CASSQNGDAKNIQYF.

J is TRBJ2-2 and V is TRBV6-2 or TRBV6-3; D ambiguous. Per germline, CDR1 MNHEY and CDR2 SVGEGT. CDR3 length: 15 residues. Trimming left V 8 bases short and J 1 base short, with 14 bases between. The CDR3, as DNA: TGTGCCAGCTGCCGGTCCTCTGAGAACACCGGGGAGCTGTTTTTT. Amino acids: CASCRSSENTGELFF.

This clonotype was seen only a few times. The chain has TRBV29-1 and TRBJ2-7; perhaps TRBD1 as D (5 bases). The CDR3 contains 14 residues. Germline CDR1 reads SQVTM; CDR2 reads ANQGSEA. The V and J ends lost 1 base and 3 bases respectively, with 13 bases between them. The DNA of the CDR3 is TGCAGCGTTGAAGGCGGCGACAGTGTCTACGAGCAGTACTTC. As protein: CSVEGGDSVYEQYF.

This clonotype has a handful of counts. The rearrangement joins TRBV13 to TRBJ1-1; TRBD1 is a possible D gene (5 bases). This CDR3 is 14 amino acids long. In germline, CDR1 is PRHDT, CDR2 FYEKMQ (reference sequence). V was clipped by 6 bases and J by 5 bases, with 16 bases between them. The CDR3 loop reads CASRMDGAGTEAFF. The CDR3 coding sequence is TGTGCCAGCAGGATGGACGGGGCAGGAACTGAAGCTTTCTTT.

This clonotype was detected a few times. The V gene is TRBV7-8, the J gene TRBJ2-1; 9 bases align to TRBD2. Germline trimming cut 2 bases from V and 2 bases from J; bases unmatched to any gene: 4. Germline V gives CDR1 SGHVS, CDR2 FQNEAQ. The CDR3 sequence is 16 residues long. CDR3 DNA: TGTGCCAGCAGCTTAATCGGCGGGGGGGCCTACAATGAGCAGTTCTTC. Translating gives CASSLIGGGAYNEQFF.

This clonotype was picked up a small number of times. The chain couples TRBV7-8 to TRBJ1-4, with D possibly being TRBD1 (6 bases). CDR3 length: 14 amino acids. The V gene's germline CDR1 is SGHVS and CDR2 FQNEAQ. The ends were cut back, 5 bases at V and 3 bases at J, with 10 bases in the middle. CDR3 protein: CASSPEGANEKLFF. In nucleotides, the CDR3 is TGTGCCAGCAGCCCCGAGGGGGCTAATGAAAAACTGTTTTTT.

There are a few counts of this clonotype. The V gene is TRBV7-9, the J gene TRBJ2-5, with 11 bases fitting TRBD2. From germline, CDR1 is SEHNR and CDR2 FQNEAQ (reference sequence). J gave up 2 bases and V 4 bases, and 6 bases lay outside the gene matches. The CDR3 is 16 amino acids. The CDR3 DNA follows: TGTGCCAGCAGCTCTCTGACTAGCGGGGAACAAGAGACCCAGTACTTC. Translation: CASSSLTSGEQETQYF.

The table lists this clonotype with a few counts. The chain combines TRBV19 with TRBJ1-5; D may be TRBD1 (5 bases). The length of the CDR3 is 15 residues. V dropped 6 bases and J dropped 2 bases, with 14 bases sitting between them. The germline V gene has CDR1 LNHDA and CDR2 SQIVND (reference sequence). DNA for the CDR3: TGTGCCAGTAGCCCTAGGGGTGTCGGCAATCAGCCCCAGCATTTT. This sequence encodes CASSPRGVGNQPQHF.

The chain has TRBV4-3 and TRBJ2-3, with TRBD2 identical over 10 bases. Per the germline V gene, CDR1 is LGHNA and CDR2 is YSLEER. The CDR3 consists of 16 residues. J lost 4 bases, V lost 0 bases, and 4 bases had no gene match. CDR3 loop: CASSQEGLALPDTQYF. DNA for the CDR3: TGCGCCAGCAGCCAAGAGGGACTAGCGCTGCCAGATACGCAGTATTTT.

This clonotype was seen a handful of times. The chain has TRBV6-2 or TRBV6-3 and TRBJ2-1; no reliable D call. Germline V gene sequence: CDR1 MNHEY, CDR2 SVGEGT. The CDR3 is 16 amino acids. V was shortened by 2 bases and J by 5 bases, with 16 bases between the two germline ends. The CDR3 loop reads CASSYAAYATNNEQFF. The CDR3 nucleotides are TGTGCCAGCAGTTACGCCGCCTACGCAACGAACAATGAGCAGTTCTTC.

This clonotype was seen ten or more times. This chain joins TRBV20-1 and TRBJ2-7; D is perhaps TRBD2 (6 bases). CDR3 size: 12 residues. V lost 3 bases, J lost 6 bases, and 12 bases lay in between. CDR1 and CDR2 from the germline V gene are DFQATT and SNEGSKA (reference sequence). The CDR3 region is CSASPGGGEQYV. The CDR3, as DNA: TGCAGTGCTAGCCCCGGGGGAGGCGAGCAGTACGTC.

This clonotype was seen ten or more times. The genes are TRBV6-4 and TRBJ2-3, with 12 bases matching TRBD2. Trimming took 4 bases from V and 4 from J; bases not matched to a gene: 0. The germline V gene has CDR1 MRHNA and CDR2 SNTAGT. The CDR3 is 14 residues long. This CDR3 reads CASSASGGADTQYF. In nucleotides, the CDR3 is TGTGCCAGCAGTGCTAGCGGGGGGGCAGATACGCAGTATTTT.

This clonotype was seen more than once but under ten times. The CDR3 loop reads CASSFRSYEQYF. CDR3 nucleotide sequence: TGTGCCAGCAGCTTCCGGTCCTACGAGCAGTACTTC. The chain has TRBV11-2 and TRBJ2-7; D call uncertain. V was trimmed by 3 bases and J by 1 base, leaving 4 bases between them. CDR1 SGHAT and CDR2 FQNNGV come from the germline V gene. The CDR3 is 12 residues long.

This clonotype was detected a few times. The rearrangement joins TRBV7-2 to TRBJ2-2; D is perhaps TRBD2 (5 bases). V gave up 8 bases and J gave up 5 bases, with 18 bases separating them. The CDR3 covers 15 residues. CDR1 is SGHTA, CDR2 FQGNSA, per germline. This CDR3 reads CASAPSQATTGELFF. The CDR3 DNA is TGTGCCAGCGCCCCTAGCCAAGCGACAACCGGGGAGCTGTTTTTT.

The sample holds a few counts of this clonotype. This chain uses TRBV4-1 with TRBJ2-3; D gene ambiguous. The CDR3 has 14 amino acids. Per the germline V gene, CDR1 is MGHRA and CDR2 is YSYEKL. V dropped 3 bases and J dropped 2 bases, with 9 bases sitting between them. In nucleotides, the CDR3 is TGCGCCAGCAGCCACGGAGAGTTCACAGATACGCAGTATTTT. Protein product: CASSHGEFTDTQYF.

This clonotype was counted many times. The chain uses TRBV29-1 and TRBJ2-7; 10 bases map to TRBD1. The length of the CDR3 is 12 residues. V trimming: 4 bases; J trimming: 7 bases; junction bases outside the gene matches: 4. Germline CDR1 and CDR2: SQVTM and ANQGSEA. The CDR3 loop reads CSVVWTGGEQYV. As DNA, the CDR3 is TGCAGCGTTGTATGGACAGGGGGAGAGCAGTACGTC.

This clonotype has only a few counts. This chain joins TRBV6-2 or TRBV6-3 and TRBJ2-7; 8 bases match TRBD1. This CDR3 spans 12 amino acids. Per the germline V gene, CDR1 is MNHEY and CDR2 is SVGEGT. After removal of 6 bases from V and 6 bases from J, the junction contained 4 bases not matched to a gene. CDR3 region: CASSRTGFEQYF. CDR3 nucleotide sequence: TGTGCCAGCAGCCGGACAGGGTTCGAGCAGTACTTC.

The genes are TRBV4-1 and TRBJ1-5, with a weak D call TRBD1 (5 bases). The V gene's germline CDR1 is MGHRA and CDR2 YSYEKL. V was shortened by 2 bases and J by 6 bases, with 11 bases between the two germline ends. This CDR3 region has 14 residues. The CDR3 coding sequence is TGCGCCAGCAGCCAATCGGGGCAAGGTCAGCCCCAGCATTTT. Its protein product is CASSQSGQGQPQHF.